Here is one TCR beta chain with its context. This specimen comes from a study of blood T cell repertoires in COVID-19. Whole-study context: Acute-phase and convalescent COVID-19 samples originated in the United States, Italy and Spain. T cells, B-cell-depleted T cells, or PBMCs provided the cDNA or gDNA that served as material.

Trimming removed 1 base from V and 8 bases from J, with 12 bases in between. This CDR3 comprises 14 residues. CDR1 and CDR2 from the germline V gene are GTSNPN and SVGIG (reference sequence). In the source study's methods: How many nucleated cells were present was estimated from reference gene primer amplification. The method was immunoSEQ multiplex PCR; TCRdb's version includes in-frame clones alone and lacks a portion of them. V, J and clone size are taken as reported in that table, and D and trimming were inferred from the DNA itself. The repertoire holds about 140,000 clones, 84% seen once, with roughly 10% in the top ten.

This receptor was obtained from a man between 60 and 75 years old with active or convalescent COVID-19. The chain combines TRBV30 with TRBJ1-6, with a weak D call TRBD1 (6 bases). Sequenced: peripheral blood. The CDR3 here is CAWSEWTAYSPLHF. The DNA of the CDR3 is TGTGCCTGGAGTGAGTGGACAGCCTATTCACCCCTCCACTTT.